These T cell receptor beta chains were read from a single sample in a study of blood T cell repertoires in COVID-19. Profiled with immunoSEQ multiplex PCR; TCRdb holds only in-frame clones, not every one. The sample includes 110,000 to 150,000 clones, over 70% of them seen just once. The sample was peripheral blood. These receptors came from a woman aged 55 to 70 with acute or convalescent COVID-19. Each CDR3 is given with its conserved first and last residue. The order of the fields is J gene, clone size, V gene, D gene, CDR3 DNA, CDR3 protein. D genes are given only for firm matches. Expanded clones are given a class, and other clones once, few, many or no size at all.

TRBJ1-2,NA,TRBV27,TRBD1,TGTGCCAGCAGGCCGGGACAGGGCTATGGCTACACCTTC,CASRPGQGYGYTF
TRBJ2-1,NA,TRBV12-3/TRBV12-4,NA,TGTGCCAGCAGTTTATCCAGGCTGTATGAGCAGTTCTTC,CASSLSRLYEQFF
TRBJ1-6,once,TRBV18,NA,TGTGCCAGCTCAGGCCTTGGACACTTTTATAATTCACCCCTCCACTTT,CASSGLGHFYNSPLHF
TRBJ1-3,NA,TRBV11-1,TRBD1,TGTGCCAGCAGCTTAATGCCTACCGGGACAGCGAGGTTT,CASSLMPTGTARF
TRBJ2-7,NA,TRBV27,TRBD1,TGTGCCAGCAGTCTTATAAAACAGGGGGCGAAGGACGAGCAGTACTTC,CASSLIKQGAKDEQYF
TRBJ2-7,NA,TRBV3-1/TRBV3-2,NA,TGTGCCAGCAGCCAAGGCAAGTCCCCCGGCTACGAGCAGTACTTC,CASSQGKSPGYEQYF
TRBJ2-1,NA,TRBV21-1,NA,TGTGCCCGAAAGGGGGGGGCAAACAATGAGCAGTTCTTC,CARKGGANNEQFF
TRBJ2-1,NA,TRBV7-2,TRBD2,TGTGCCAGCAGCTTAGTGCGGGGGGTATACAATGAGCAGTTCTTC,CASSLVRGVYNEQFF
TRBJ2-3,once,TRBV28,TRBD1,TGTGCCAGCAGTCCTTTGACAGGGGGGTGGGATACGCAGTATTTT,CASSPLTGGWDTQYF
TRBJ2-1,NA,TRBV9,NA,TGTGCCAGCAGCGTGACGGGAGTCAAGGATGAGCAGTTCTTC,CASSVTGVKDEQFF
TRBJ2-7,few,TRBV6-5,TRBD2,TGTGCCAGCAGTCTGGGGACTAGCGGATACGAGCAGTACTTC,CASSLGTSGYEQYF
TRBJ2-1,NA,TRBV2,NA,TGTGCCAGCAGGGGCTCTGAGCAGTTCTTC,CASRGSEQFF
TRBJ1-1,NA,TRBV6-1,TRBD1,TGTGCCAGCATCCAACGTAGGGGGCGCACTGAAGCTTTCTTT,CASIQRRGRTEAFF
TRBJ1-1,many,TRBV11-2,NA,TGTGCCAGCAGCTTCGGGTCGAGAGCTTTCTTT,CASSFGSRAFF
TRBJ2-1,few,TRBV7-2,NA,TGTGCCAGCAGCTTAATGGTTTTCTCGACTAACCAATACAATGAGCAGTTCTTC,CASSLMVFSTNQYNEQFF
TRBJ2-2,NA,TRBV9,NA,TGTGCCAGCAGCCCCCGCCCCGGTAACACCGGGGAGCTGTTTTTT,CASSPRPGNTGELFF
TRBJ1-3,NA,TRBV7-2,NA,TGTGCCAGCAGCTTACCAGGGGCCGGAAACACCATATATTTT,CASSLPGAGNTIYF
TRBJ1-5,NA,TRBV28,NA,TGTGCCAGCAGTTCCCTCCCCCAGCCCCAGCATTTT,CASSSLPQPQHF
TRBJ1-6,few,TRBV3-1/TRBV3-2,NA,TGTGCCAGCAGCTACGGGTCTTACAATTCACCCCTCCACTTT,CASSYGSYNSPLHF
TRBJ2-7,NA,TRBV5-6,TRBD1,TGTGCCAGCAGCCAATACAGGGGGGTCCACGAGCAGTACTTC,CASSQYRGVHEQYF
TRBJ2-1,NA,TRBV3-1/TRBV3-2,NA,TGTGCCAGCAGCCCGGACTCGAGCTCCTACAATGAGCAGTTCTTC,CASSPDSSSYNEQFF
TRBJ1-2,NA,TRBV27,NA,TGTGCCAGCAGTGCATACAGCGGAGGAGGCTACACCTTC,CASSAYSGGGYTF
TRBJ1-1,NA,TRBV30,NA,TGTGCCTGGAGTACCGGGACACAGAACACTGAAGCTTTCTTT,CAWSTGTQNTEAFF
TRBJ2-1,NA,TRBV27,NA,TGTGCCAGCGGGTGGGCTAGCGAGTACAATGAGCAGTTCTTC,CASGWASEYNEQFF
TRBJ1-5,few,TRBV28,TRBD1,TGTGCCAGCAGGCGAGAAGGGGACAGCGAGAATCAGCCCCAGCATTTT,CASRREGDSENQPQHF
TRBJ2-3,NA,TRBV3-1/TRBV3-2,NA,TGTGCCAGCAGCCAAGGTAAGGGACAAGATACGCAGTATTTT,CASSQGKGQDTQYF
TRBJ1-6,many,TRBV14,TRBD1,TGTGCCAGCTCCTTACAGGGGAGTTCGACCCTCCACTTT,CASSLQGSSTLHF
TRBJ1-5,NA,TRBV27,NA,TGTGCCAGCAGTTTTTCGGGGGGCGAGGGTCAGCCCCAGCATTTT,CASSFSGGEGQPQHF
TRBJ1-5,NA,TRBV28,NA,TGTGCCAGCAGTTTGTCGGGGGGGGCGAGGAGTCAGCCCCAGCATTTT,CASSLSGGARSQPQHF
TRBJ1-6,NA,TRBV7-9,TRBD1,TGTGCCAGCAGCGTAGACAGGGGGCCGCATAATTCACCCCTCCACTTT,CASSVDRGPHNSPLHF
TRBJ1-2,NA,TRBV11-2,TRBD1,TGTGCCAGCAGCTTAGGCAGGGGGCAAGGCTACACCTTC,CASSLGRGQGYTF
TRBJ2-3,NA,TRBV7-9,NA,TGTGCCAGCGCGGATGTCGCAGATACGCAGTATTTT,CASADVADTQYF
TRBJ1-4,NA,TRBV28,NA,TGTGCCAGCAGTTTTTCTGCACCGGCAGGGAATGAAAAACTGTTTTTT,CASSFSAPAGNEKLFF